Detailed here is one T cell receptor beta chain. Its antigen is currently unknown. This entry is derived from a study of T cell responses to AZD1222 COVID-19 vaccine. Looking at the study overall: It was second doses at about 4 or about 12 weeks that were pooled.

The study's findings and limits: Within unmutated variant regions lay the reported targets of nearly half of spike-specific TCRs. Clonal diversity was possibly underestimated, and the donors were mostly white British, with more females.

TCRdb's table, derived via immunoSEQ multiplex PCR, lists solely in-frame clones and lacks some. The profile shows about 88,000 clones, 70% to 90% of them singletons. The source material was peripheral blood, sampled on day 0 of AZD1222 vaccination. The clonotype comes from an adult in good health.

The CDR3 sequence: CASSYPRVRAFF. In DNA form, the CDR3 reads TGTGCCAGCAGTTACCCCAGGGTGCGCGCTTTCTTT. The chain uses TRBV6-2 or TRBV6-3 and TRBJ1-1; perhaps TRBD1 as D (5 bases). Trimming took off 2 bases at V and 11 bases at J, with 12 bases between the two ends. CDR1 and CDR2 from the germline V gene are MNHEY and SVGEGT. This CDR3 is 12 amino acids long.